The 7 T cell receptor beta chains below all came from one sample that was sequenced in a study of blood T cell repertoires in COVID-19. Method: immunoSEQ multiplex PCR; TCRdb's copy keeps in-frame clones and lacks some. Among 200,000 to 300,000 clones listed, approximately 78% were seen once. Sample: peripheral blood. The source of these receptors is a woman aged 55-75 years with active or convalescent COVID-19.

The rearrangement joins TRBV11-3 to TRBJ2-1, with 9 nucleotides matching TRBD1. Per the germline V gene, CDR1 is SGHNT and CDR2 is YENEEA. V gave up 4 bases and J gave up 0 bases; unmatched junction bases: 13. CDR3 length equals 19 residues. The CDR3 DNA reads as TGTGCCAGCAGCTCCCAGGGACAGGGTACCCCCAGCTCCTACAATGAGCAGTTCTTC. This gives the protein CASSSQGQGTPSSYNEQFF.

This clone appeared once. This chain links TRBV5-6 with TRBJ1-4; the D gene is possibly TRBD1 (5 bases). CDR1 SGHDT and CDR2 YYEEEE come from the germline V gene. V gave up 0 bases and J gave up 0 bases, with 12 bases separating them. This CDR3 has 17 residues. The CDR3 DNA follows: TGTGCCAGCAGCTTGGTTGCAGGGACTGCAACTAATGAAAAACTGTTTTTT. Protein product: CASSLVAGTATNEKLFF.

The V and J genes are TRBV3-1 (or the pseudogene TRBV3-2) and TRBJ2-7; D is unresolved. Germline V CDR1 and CDR2: LGHDT, YNNKEL (reference sequence). Trimming pared 1 base from V and 0 bases from J, leaving 4 bases between. The CDR3 loop spans 13 amino acids. CDR3: CASSQGLSYEQYF. The CDR3 DNA follows: TGTGCCAGCAGCCAAGGTCTCTCCTACGAGCAGTACTTC.

V gene TRBV19 combines with J gene TRBJ2-3; D uncertain. V gave up 0 bases and J gave up 2 bases, with 9 bases separating them. Germline CDR1 reads LNHDA; CDR2 reads SQIVND (reference sequence). CDR3 length equals 15 residues. CDR3 region: CASSIDQDFTDTQYF. Written as DNA, the CDR3 is TGTGCCAGTAGTATAGATCAAGACTTCACAGATACGCAGTATTTT.

The CDR3: CASSQEGTGLNEQFF. The CDR3 region has the DNA TGTGCCAGCAGCCAAGAGGGGACAGGGCTCAATGAGCAGTTCTTC. The V gene is TRBV3-1 (or the pseudogene TRBV3-2), the J gene TRBJ2-1, with 9 bases lining up with TRBD1. J was trimmed by 6 bases and V by 0 bases; bases with no gene match: 3. The CDR3 runs 15 residues. Germline loops: CDR1 LGHDT, CDR2 YNNKEL (reference sequence).

This clone was seen a single time. The chain has TRBV12-3 or TRBV12-4 and TRBJ1-2; D call uncertain. The CDR3 consists of 13 residues. The germline V and J ends were trimmed by 6 bases and 7 bases, with 15 bases remaining between them. This chain's CDR3 is CASRQSSSGGYTF. Here the CDR3 DNA reads TGTGCCAGCAGGCAATCCTCCTCGGGTGGCTACACCTTC.

The chain links TRBV3-1 (or the pseudogene TRBV3-2) to TRBJ2-5, with D maybe TRBD2 (6 bases). This CDR3 contains 14 residues. Trimming stripped 1 base from V and 5 bases from J, with 11 bases between. Germline values: CDR1 LGHDT, CDR2 YNNKEL (reference sequence). The CDR3 region is CASSQGLERETQYF. CDR3 DNA sequence: TGTGCCAGCAGCCAAGGACTAGAGCGGGAGACCCAGTACTTC.